Following are 3 T cell receptor beta chains from one sample sequenced in a study of blood T cell repertoires in COVID-19. This table comes from immunoSEQ multiplex PCR, and its TCRdb copy is limited to in-frame clones, with some not included. The sample consists of approximately 200,000 clones, roughly 94% of them appearing once. What was sequenced was peripheral blood. The origin of the receptors is a man aged 25-40 years with COVID-19, enrolled during active disease.

The V call is TRBV28, the J call TRBJ1-2; D perhaps matches TRBD1 (5 bases). CDR1 is MDHEN, CDR2 SYDVKM, per germline. Deletions cut 6 bases from V and 6 bases from J, with 17 bases between. This CDR3 has 14 amino acids. CDR3 nucleotides: TGTGCCAGCAGACGGACATCAGCCGGCGATGGCTACACCTTC. It translates to CASRRTSAGDGYTF.

The CDR3 nucleotides read TGCGCCAGCAGCTTGGTGACGGGGACTAGCACAGATACGCAGTATTTT. Translating gives CASSLVTGTSTDTQYF. The chain combines TRBV5-1 with TRBJ2-3; tentatively, D is TRBD2 (6 bases). The CDR3 length is 16 residues. Germline V gene lookup returns CDR1 SGHRS and CDR2 YFSETQ. V lost 0 bases, J lost 0 bases, and 11 bases lay in between. Full variable domain (missing parts from reference TRBV5-1 and TRBJ2-3): KAGVTQTPRYLIKTRGQQVTLSCSPISGHRSVSWYQQTPGQGLQFLFEYFSETQRNKGNFPGRFSGRQFSNSRSEMNVSTLELGDSALYLCASSLVTGTSTDTQYFGPGTRLTVL.

The chain has TRBV6-5 and TRBJ2-6; tentatively, D is TRBD1 (5 bases). With 5 bases removed from V and 4 bases from J, the gap between germline ends came to 12 bases. Per germline, CDR1 MNHEY and CDR2 SVGAGI. This CDR3 is 15 amino acids long. CDR3 DNA: TGTGCCAGCAGTCTACAGGACGGCGGGGCCAACGTCCTGACTTTC. This translates into CASSLQDGGANVLTF.